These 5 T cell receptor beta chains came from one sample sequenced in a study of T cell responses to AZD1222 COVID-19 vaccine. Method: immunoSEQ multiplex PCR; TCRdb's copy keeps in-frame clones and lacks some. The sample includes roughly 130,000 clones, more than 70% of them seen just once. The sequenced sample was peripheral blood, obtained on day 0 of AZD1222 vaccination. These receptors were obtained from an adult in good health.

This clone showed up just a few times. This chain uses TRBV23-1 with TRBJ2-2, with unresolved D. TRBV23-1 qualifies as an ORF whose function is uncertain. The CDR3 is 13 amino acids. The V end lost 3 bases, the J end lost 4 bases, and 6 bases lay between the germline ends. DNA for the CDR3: TGCGCCAGCAGTCAGAAAGGCACCGGGGAGCTGTTTTTT. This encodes CASSQKGTGELFF.

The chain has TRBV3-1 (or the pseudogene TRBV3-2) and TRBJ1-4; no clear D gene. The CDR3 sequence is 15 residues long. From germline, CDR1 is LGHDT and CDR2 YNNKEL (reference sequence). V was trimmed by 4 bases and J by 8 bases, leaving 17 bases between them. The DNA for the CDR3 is TGTGCCAGCAGCCCCAGCGGGGTAATAGAGGAAAAACTGTTTTTT. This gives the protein CASSPSGVIEEKLFF.

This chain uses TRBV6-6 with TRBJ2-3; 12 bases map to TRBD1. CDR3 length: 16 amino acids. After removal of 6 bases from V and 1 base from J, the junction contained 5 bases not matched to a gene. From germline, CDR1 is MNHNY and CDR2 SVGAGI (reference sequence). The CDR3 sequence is CASRGDRGRGTDTQYF. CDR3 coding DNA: TGTGCCAGCAGGGGGGACAGGGGGCGAGGCACAGATACGCAGTATTTT.

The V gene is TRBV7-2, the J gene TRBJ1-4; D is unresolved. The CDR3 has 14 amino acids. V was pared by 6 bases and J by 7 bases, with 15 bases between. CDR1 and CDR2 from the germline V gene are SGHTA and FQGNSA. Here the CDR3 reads CASSLPGRGEKLFF. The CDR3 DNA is TGTGCCAGCAGTCTACCGGGGAGAGGTGAAAAACTGTTTTTT.

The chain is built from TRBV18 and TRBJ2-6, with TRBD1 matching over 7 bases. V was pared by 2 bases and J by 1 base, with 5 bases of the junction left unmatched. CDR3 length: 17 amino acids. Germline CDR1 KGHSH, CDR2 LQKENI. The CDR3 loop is CASSPINRGSGANVLTF. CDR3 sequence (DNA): TGTGCCAGCTCACCAATCAACAGGGGTTCTGGGGCCAACGTCCTGACTTTC.